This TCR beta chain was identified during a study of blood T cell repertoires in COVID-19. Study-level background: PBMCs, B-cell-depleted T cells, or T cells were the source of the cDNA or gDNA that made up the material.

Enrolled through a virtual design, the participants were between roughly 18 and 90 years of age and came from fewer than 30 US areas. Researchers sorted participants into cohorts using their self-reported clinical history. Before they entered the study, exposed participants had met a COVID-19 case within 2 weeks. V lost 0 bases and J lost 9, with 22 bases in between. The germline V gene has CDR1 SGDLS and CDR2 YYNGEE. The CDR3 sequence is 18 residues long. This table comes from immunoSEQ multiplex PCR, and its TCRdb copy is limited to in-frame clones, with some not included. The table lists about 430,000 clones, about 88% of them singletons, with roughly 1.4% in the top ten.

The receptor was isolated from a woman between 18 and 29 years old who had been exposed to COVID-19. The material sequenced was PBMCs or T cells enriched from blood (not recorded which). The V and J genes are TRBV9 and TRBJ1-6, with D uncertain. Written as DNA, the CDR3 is TGTGCCAGCAGCGTAGACCCCTATCCAGCCCTGGGGAGTTCACCCCTCCACTTT. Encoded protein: CASSVDPYPALGSSPLHF.